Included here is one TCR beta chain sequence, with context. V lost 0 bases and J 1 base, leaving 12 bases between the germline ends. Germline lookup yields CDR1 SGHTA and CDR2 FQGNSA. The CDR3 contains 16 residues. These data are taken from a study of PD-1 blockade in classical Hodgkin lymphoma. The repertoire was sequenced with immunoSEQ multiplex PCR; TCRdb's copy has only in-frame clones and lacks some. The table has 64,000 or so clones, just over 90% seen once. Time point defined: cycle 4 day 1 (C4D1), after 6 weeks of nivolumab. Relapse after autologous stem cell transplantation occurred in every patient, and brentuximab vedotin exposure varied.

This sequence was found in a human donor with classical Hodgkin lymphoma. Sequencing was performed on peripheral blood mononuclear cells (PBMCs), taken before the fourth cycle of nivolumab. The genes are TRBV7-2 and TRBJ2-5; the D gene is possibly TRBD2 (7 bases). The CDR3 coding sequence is TGTGCCAGCAGCTTAGCGGGGGGGCCTACCCAAGAGACCCAGTACTTC. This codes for CASSLAGGPTQETQYF.